The 16 T cell receptor beta chains given below trace back to one sample, sequenced in a study of T cells in localized non-small cell lung cancer. Method: immunoSEQ multiplex PCR; TCRdb's copy keeps in-frame clones and lacks some. The repertoire holds roughly 26,000 clones, with approximately 89% as singletons. Sequencing was performed on peripheral blood, taken before any cancer treatment. The receptors derive from an older female donor with stage II squamous cell lung carcinoma.

V usage is TRBV28 and J usage is TRBJ1-2; D unresolved. The CDR3 loop spans 13 amino acids. The germline V gene encodes CDR1 MDHEN and CDR2 SYDVKM. Trimming cost V 8 bases and J 2 bases, with 12 bases left between them. In DNA, the CDR3 is TGTGCCAGCCAAAATTGGGGAAACTATGGCTACACCTTC. Protein product: CASQNWGNYGYTF.

V is TRBV18 and J is TRBJ2-3; 9 nucleotides agree with TRBD2. Per the germline V gene, CDR1 is KGHSH and CDR2 is LQKENI. The CDR3 extends over 18 amino acids. V was clipped by 3 bases and J by 6 bases; unmatched bases: 16. CDR3 in DNA: TGTGCCAGCTCACCTCGGGGTAGCGGGAGCCCACCGGGGGATACGCAGTATTTT. Protein product: CASSPRGSGSPPGDTQYF.

This chain connects TRBV4-1 to TRBJ2-5; the D gene is possibly TRBD2 (6 bases). Germline V gene sequence: CDR1 MGHRA, CDR2 YSYEKL. V lost 1 base, J lost 5 bases, and 14 bases lay in between. The CDR3 spans 15 residues. The CDR3: CASSQAEGSRETQYF. The CDR3 bases are TGCGCCAGCAGCCAAGCGGAGGGGTCGAGGGAGACCCAGTACTTC.

The rearrangement joins TRBV7-9 to TRBJ1-1; 8 bases are shared with TRBD1. The CDR3 sequence is 16 residues long. Germline V gene sequence: CDR1 SEHNR, CDR2 FQNEAQ (reference sequence). The V segment lost 5 bases and the J segment 3 bases; nucleotides outside the gene matches: 11. Here the CDR3 reads CASSGGQVRKDTEAFF. As DNA, the CDR3 is TGTGCCAGCAGCGGGGGACAGGTTCGGAAAGACACTGAAGCTTTCTTT. The full variable domain, with the rest looked up from reference TRBV7-9 and TRBJ1-1, is DTGVSQNPRHKITKRGQNVTFRCDPISEHNRLYWYRQTLGQGPEFLTYFQNEAQLEKSRLLSDRFSAERPKGSFSTLEIQRTEQGDSAMYLCASSGGQVRKDTEAFFGQGTRLTVV.

The V call is TRBV14, the J call TRBJ1-3; D gene unclear. The CDR3 runs to 17 residues. Per germline, CDR1 SGHDN and CDR2 FVKESK. V was trimmed by 2 bases and J by 0 bases, leaving 14 bases between them. For the CDR3, the DNA is TGTGCCAGCAGCCAAAGGGTTCAGATACTCTCTGGAAACACCATATATTTT. Encoded protein: CASSQRVQILSGNTIYF.

The chain carries TRBV15 and TRBJ1-2; D is uncertain. Germline V gene data show CDR1 as LNHNV and CDR2 as YYDKDF (reference sequence). Trimming stripped 5 bases from V and 4 bases from J, with 14 bases between. This CDR3 has 14 residues. CDR3 coding DNA: TGTGCCACCAGCCCTTCCGGGATCCTCTATGGCTACACCTTC. Amino acids: CATSPSGILYGYTF.

This chain connects TRBV10-2 to TRBJ1-1, with TRBD1 as a possible D gene (5 bases). With 4 bases removed from V and 5 bases from J, the gap between germline ends came to 11 bases. The CDR3 loop spans 13 amino acids. The germline gives CDR1 WSHSY, CDR2 SAAADI. CDR3 protein: CASSGWGETEAFF. DNA for the CDR3: TGCGCCAGCAGTGGTTGGGGGGAAACTGAAGCTTTCTTT.

This chain uses TRBV2 with TRBJ2-6; D unresolved. The germline gives CDR1 SNHLY, CDR2 FYNNEI. The V end was cut by 7 bases, the J end by 0 bases, with 10 bases between. The CDR3 is 15 amino acids. CDR3 region: CASIQVPSGANVLTF. The CDR3, as DNA: TGTGCCAGCATTCAGGTCCCCTCTGGGGCCAACGTCCTGACTTTC.

The V call is TRBV4-3, the J call TRBJ1-6; the D is unclear. The germline CDR1 and CDR2 sequences are LGHNA and YSLEER. V was pared by 5 bases and J by 4 bases, with 6 bases between. The CDR3 sequence is 13 residues long. The chain's CDR3 is CASSAQYNSPLHF. In DNA form, the CDR3 reads TGCGCCAGCAGCGCACAATATAATTCACCCCTCCACTTT.

CDR3 sequence: CASSTRTGGTAEAFF. The CDR3 region has the DNA TGTGCCAGCAGTACCCGGACAGGCGGTACGGCTGAAGCTTTCTTT. V gene TRBV28 combines with J gene TRBJ1-1; 7 nucleotides match TRBD1. The V gene's germline CDR1 is MDHEN and CDR2 SYDVKM. The CDR3 totals 15 residues. Losses at the gene ends were 5 bases for V and 6 bases for J; bases not matched to a gene: 12.

The rearrangement joins TRBV28 to TRBJ1-1; TRBD1 matches at 10 bases. The CDR3 totals 16 residues. The junction had 12 bases not matched to a gene; V was cut back by 6 bases and J by 5 bases. CDR1 MDHEN and CDR2 SYDVKM come from the germline V gene. For the CDR3, the DNA is TGTGCCAGCAGCGCGCGACAGGGGGCGCGTATTACTGAAGCTTTCTTT. Translation: CASSARQGARITEAFF.

This clone was recorded once. The chain combines TRBV10-1 with TRBJ2-3; 9 bases are a match to TRBD1. The length of the CDR3 is 13 residues. V was pared by 8 bases and J by 1 base, with 1 base of the junction left unmatched. Germline V gene sequence: CDR1 WNHNN, CDR2 SYGVQD (reference sequence). CDR3 protein: CASGDRGTDTQYF. CDR3 nucleotides: TGCGCCAGCGGGGACAGGGGCACAGATACGCAGTATTTT.

The V call is TRBV2, the J call TRBJ1-2; possible D gene TRBD1, 5 bases. Trimming left V 5 bases short and J 7 bases short, with 23 bases between. CDR3 size: 16 residues. Germline CDR1 reads SNHLY; CDR2 reads FYNNEI. The DNA of the CDR3 is TGTGCCAGCAGTCTCCGTCCATTACAACTAGGGGTTGGCTACACCTTC. Translated: CASSLRPLQLGVGYTF.

This clone appeared a single time. The chain employs TRBV9 and TRBJ1-6, with D maybe TRBD1 (5 bases). This CDR3 spans 14 amino acids. The ends were cut back, 3 bases at V and 7 bases at J, with 11 bases in the middle. Germline lookup yields CDR1 SGDLS and CDR2 YYNGEE. CDR3 region: CASSARGANSPLHF. The CDR3 bases are TGTGCCAGCAGCGCCCGAGGGGCCAATTCACCCCTCCACTTT.

V is TRBV20-1 and J is TRBJ1-1; maybe TRBD1 (5 bases). The V gene lost 0 bases and the J gene lost 10 bases, with 9 bases spanning the gap. Per the germline V gene, CDR1 is DFQATT and CDR2 is SNEGSKA (reference sequence). The CDR3 is made up of 11 amino acids. The CDR3 region is CSARDRARAFF. For the CDR3, the DNA is TGCAGTGCTAGAGACAGGGCTCGAGCTTTCTTT.

The rearrangement links TRBV6-5 to TRBJ1-4; TRBD1 is a possible D gene (6 bases). The CDR3 sequence is 14 residues long. Germline CDR1 and CDR2: MNHEY and SVGAGI. Deletions cut 2 bases from V and 6 bases from J, with 10 bases between. CDR3 in amino acids: CASSYTGTDEKLFF. The CDR3 DNA reads as TGTGCCAGCAGTTACACAGGGACGGATGAAAAACTGTTTTTT.